One T cell receptor beta chain is described in this entry. Its antigen is unknown. Each subset's genomic DNA was shared equally among a number of immunoSEQ plates. The authors loaded 200 ng DNA, 25,000 to 30,000 T cell genomes, into sorted-subset replicate PCRs. Clones were read by immunoSEQ multiplex PCR, and TCRdb kept only the in-frame ones, dropping some. The repertoire holds some 700,000 clones, about 90% seen once, with about 34% in the top ten. CDR1 SGHTS and CDR2 YDEGEE come from the germline V gene. V was clipped by 4 bases and J by 10 bases, with 18 bases between them. CDR3 length: 15 amino acids. This sample is part of a study of shared clonotypes between healthy human individuals. General study results and limits: When compared with the clonotypes that were shared by all four sorted-subset donors, the non-shared clonotypes turned out to have lower generation probabilities. Sorted-subset sequencing, rarefaction showed, was incomplete despite large depth.

This clonotype was obtained from a man aged 18-30 years in good health. Some clones in this sample may be carry-over from other donors' samples. The specimen sequenced was memory CD8+ T cells from PBMCs. Subset of the sample: CD45RO+ cells pooled with CCR7-negative TemRA cells. The chain employs TRBV5-8 and TRBJ1-6, with a weak D call TRBD1 (6 bases). The CDR3 DNA follows: TGTGCCAGCAGCATGACTTGGGGGCGCTTGTCACCCCTCCACTTT. This gives the protein CASSMTWGRLSPLHF. The whole variable domain, remainder taken from reference TRBV5-8 and TRBJ1-6, is EAGVTQSPTHLIKTRGQQATLRCSPISGHTSVYWYQQALGLGLQFLLWYDEGEERNRGNFPPRFSGRQFPNYSSELNVNALELEDSALYLCASSMTWGRLSPLHFGNGTRLTVT.